The rows below give T cell receptor beta chains drawn from one sample of a study of beta chain features in type 1 diabetes. Sequenced by immunoSEQ multiplex PCR; TCRdb stores in-frame clones only, minus some. The sample holds about 260,000 clones, roughly 21% seen once. Sequencing input: naive CD4+ T cells from blood. The receptor set was obtained from a woman between 35 and 50 years old with type 1 diabetes. The CDR3 runs from the conserved cysteine through the conserved F or W. D genes are given only for firm matches. A clone size is listed for some rows: how often the clone was seen (once, few, many), or a class if it is expanded.

abundance: few; d_gene: NA; v_gene: TRBV19; j_gene: TRBJ1-5; CDR3nt: TGTGCCAGTAGTAGTAAACAGCCCCAGCATTTT; CDR3aa: CASSSKQPQHF
abundance: few; d_gene: NA; v_gene: TRBV29-1; j_gene: TRBJ1-2; CDR3nt: TGCAGCGTTGACGAGGAGGCCAGTTCCGACTATGGCTACACCTTC; CDR3aa: CSVDEEASSDYGYTF
abundance: NA; d_gene: TRBD1; v_gene: TRBV4-3; j_gene: TRBJ2-3; CDR3nt: TGCGCCAGCAGCGACGGACAGGGGGCAGATACGCAGTATTTT; CDR3aa: CASSDGQGADTQYF
abundance: NA; d_gene: TRBD1; v_gene: TRBV5-5; j_gene: TRBJ2-7; CDR3nt: TGTGCCAGCAGCGTTACCGGGACAGGGTCCCAGCAGTACTTC; CDR3aa: CASSVTGTGSQQYF
abundance: few; d_gene: TRBD1; v_gene: TRBV11-2; j_gene: TRBJ1-1; CDR3nt: TGTGCCAGCAGCTTAGGGGACAGGAACACTGAAGCTTTCTTT; CDR3aa: CASSLGDRNTEAFF
abundance: NA; d_gene: TRBD1; v_gene: TRBV27; j_gene: TRBJ1-1; CDR3nt: TGTGCCAGCAGTATCGGGACAGGGGTAATCACTGAAGCTTTCTTT; CDR3aa: CASSIGTGVITEAFF
abundance: NA; d_gene: NA; v_gene: TRBV7-3; j_gene: TRBJ2-6; CDR3nt: TGTGCCAGCAGCCCCCAGGGTGAGGGGGCCAACGTCCTGACTTTC; CDR3aa: CASSPQGEGANVLTF
abundance: few; d_gene: NA; v_gene: TRBV4-2; j_gene: TRBJ2-7; CDR3nt: TGTGCCAGCAGCCAAGATTGGACAGCCTACGAGCAGTACTTC; CDR3aa: CASSQDWTAYEQYF
abundance: few; d_gene: NA; v_gene: TRBV7-9; j_gene: TRBJ1-5; CDR3nt: TGTGCCAGCAGCGGGCCCAGTCAGCCCCAGCATTTT; CDR3aa: CASSGPSQPQHF
abundance: few; d_gene: TRBD1; v_gene: TRBV10-3; j_gene: TRBJ2-7; CDR3nt: TGTGCCATCAGTGATGGGACAGGGGGTTACGAGCAGTACTTC; CDR3aa: CAISDGTGGYEQYF
abundance: few; d_gene: TRBD1; v_gene: TRBV4-1; j_gene: TRBJ1-5; CDR3nt: TGCGCCAGCAGCAAGCCTACAGGGGATCAGCCCCAGCATTTT; CDR3aa: CASSKPTGDQPQHF
abundance: few; d_gene: TRBD1; v_gene: TRBV25-1; j_gene: TRBJ2-7; CDR3nt: TGTGCCAGCCGGGACAGGGCCTACGAGCAGTACTTC; CDR3aa: CASRDRAYEQYF
abundance: NA; d_gene: NA; v_gene: TRBV4-1; j_gene: TRBJ2-7; CDR3nt: TGCGCCAGCAGCCAAGAGCTCGTGGCCCTTGCCTACGAGCAGTACTTC; CDR3aa: CASSQELVALAYEQYF
abundance: few; d_gene: TRBD2; v_gene: TRBV29-1; j_gene: TRBJ2-7; CDR3nt: TGCAGCGTTGATGGGACTAGCGGGAAGGGGCCATCCGAGCAGTACTTC; CDR3aa: CSVDGTSGKGPSEQYF
abundance: few; d_gene: NA; v_gene: TRBV7-9; j_gene: TRBJ1-4; CDR3nt: TGTGCCAGCAGCTCCGACAGCCCACTTCAAAAACTGTTTTTT; CDR3aa: CASSSDSPLQKLFF
abundance: NA; d_gene: TRBD1; v_gene: TRBV4-3; j_gene: TRBJ2-7; CDR3nt: TGCGCCAGCAGCCAAACATCCGGGACAGGGGCCTACGAGCAGTACTTC; CDR3aa: CASSQTSGTGAYEQYF
abundance: NA; d_gene: NA; v_gene: TRBV4-3; j_gene: TRBJ2-3; CDR3nt: TGCGCCAGCAGCCAAGCAGGCGGGGCCAACACAGATACGCAGTATTTT; CDR3aa: CASSQAGGANTDTQYF
abundance: few; d_gene: NA; v_gene: TRBV5-4; j_gene: TRBJ1-1; CDR3nt: TGTGCCAGCAGCCTAAACAGGGACACTGAAGCTTTCTTT; CDR3aa: CASSLNRDTEAFF
abundance: NA; d_gene: NA; v_gene: TRBV27; j_gene: TRBJ2-4; CDR3nt: TGTGCCAGCAGTTTACGGGGAACCAAAAACATTCAGTACTTC; CDR3aa: CASSLRGTKNIQYF
abundance: NA; d_gene: NA; v_gene: TRBV5-6; j_gene: TRBJ2-7; CDR3nt: TGTGCCAGCAGCTTCGGGACTCCCCCAAGGGAGCAGTACTTC; CDR3aa: CASSFGTPPREQYF
abundance: NA; d_gene: TRBD1; v_gene: TRBV7-9; j_gene: TRBJ2-3; CDR3nt: TGTGCCAGCAGCTTTTTAAGGGGGCAAGCAGATACGCAGTATTTT; CDR3aa: CASSFLRGQADTQYF
abundance: NA; d_gene: TRBD1; v_gene: TRBV25-1; j_gene: TRBJ1-2; CDR3nt: TGTGCCAGCAGAGGACAGGGGGTCTCTGGCTACACCTTC; CDR3aa: CASRGQGVSGYTF
abundance: NA; d_gene: NA; v_gene: TRBV23-1; j_gene: TRBJ1-5; CDR3nt: TGCGCCAGCAGTCCCCCCGGGAGGACAGAAGGTCAGCCCCAGCATTTT; CDR3aa: CASSPPGRTEGQPQHF
abundance: NA; d_gene: TRBD2; v_gene: TRBV7-9; j_gene: TRBJ2-1; CDR3nt: TGTGCCAGCACCTTAGCGGGGAGCTCCTACAATGAGCAGTTCTTC; CDR3aa: CASTLAGSSYNEQFF
abundance: once; d_gene: TRBD2; v_gene: TRBV4-3; j_gene: TRBJ2-1; CDR3nt: TGCGCCAGCAGCCAAGATCCTCGGGAGGCCCTCTACAATGAGCAGTTCTTC; CDR3aa: CASSQDPREALYNEQFF
abundance: few; d_gene: NA; v_gene: TRBV28; j_gene: TRBJ1-5; CDR3nt: TGTGCCAGCAGTCTCCCGGGAGGAAAGGGCAATCAGCCCCAGCATTTT; CDR3aa: CASSLPGGKGNQPQHF
abundance: few; d_gene: TRBD1; v_gene: TRBV9; j_gene: TRBJ1-2; CDR3nt: TGTGCCAGCAACCGGGACAGGGTTAATGGCTACACCTTC; CDR3aa: CASNRDRVNGYTF
abundance: NA; d_gene: NA; v_gene: TRBV29-1; j_gene: TRBJ2-7; CDR3nt: TGCAGCGTCGAAAAAGGCGGGGACGAGCAGTACTTC; CDR3aa: CSVEKGGDEQYF
abundance: NA; d_gene: NA; v_gene: TRBV19; j_gene: TRBJ1-1; CDR3nt: TGTGCCAGTAGTCGCGCCCGGGACACTGAAGCTTTCTTT; CDR3aa: CASSRARDTEAFF
abundance: NA; d_gene: TRBD2; v_gene: TRBV6-4; j_gene: TRBJ2-1; CDR3nt: TGTGCCAGCAGTGGGACTAGCGGGAGCTCCTACAATGAGCAGTTCTTC; CDR3aa: CASSGTSGSSYNEQFF
abundance: few; d_gene: NA; v_gene: TRBV9; j_gene: TRBJ2-2; CDR3nt: TGTGCCAGCAGCCCTACAGGGTCTTATAGTACCGGGGAGCTGTTTTTT; CDR3aa: CASSPTGSYSTGELFF
abundance: NA; d_gene: TRBD1; v_gene: TRBV29-1; j_gene: TRBJ1-1; CDR3nt: TGCAGCGTTAACAGGGGAAACACTGAAGCTTTCTTT; CDR3aa: CSVNRGNTEAFF
abundance: NA; d_gene: NA; v_gene: TRBV7-2; j_gene: TRBJ2-3; CDR3nt: TGTGCCAGCAGCTTAGCATACCTTACTGATACGCAGTATTTT; CDR3aa: CASSLAYLTDTQYF
abundance: NA; d_gene: NA; v_gene: TRBV29-1; j_gene: TRBJ2-5; CDR3nt: TGCAGCGTTAACAGGGAGATGGAGACCCAGTACTTC; CDR3aa: CSVNREMETQYF